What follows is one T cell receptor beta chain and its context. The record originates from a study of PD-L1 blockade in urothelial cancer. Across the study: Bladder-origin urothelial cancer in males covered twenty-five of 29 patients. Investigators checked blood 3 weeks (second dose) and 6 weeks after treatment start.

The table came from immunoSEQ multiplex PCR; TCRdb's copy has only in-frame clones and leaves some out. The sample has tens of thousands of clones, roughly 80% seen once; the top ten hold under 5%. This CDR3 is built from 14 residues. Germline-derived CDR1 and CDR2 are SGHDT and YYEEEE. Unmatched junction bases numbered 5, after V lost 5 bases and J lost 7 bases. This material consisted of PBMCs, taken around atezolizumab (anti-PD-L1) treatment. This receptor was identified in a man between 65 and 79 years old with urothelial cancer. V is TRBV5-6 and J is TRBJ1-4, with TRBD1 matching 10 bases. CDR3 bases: TGTGCCAGCAGGTTGACAGGGGGCGGTGAAAAACTGTTTTTT. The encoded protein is CASRLTGGGEKLFF.